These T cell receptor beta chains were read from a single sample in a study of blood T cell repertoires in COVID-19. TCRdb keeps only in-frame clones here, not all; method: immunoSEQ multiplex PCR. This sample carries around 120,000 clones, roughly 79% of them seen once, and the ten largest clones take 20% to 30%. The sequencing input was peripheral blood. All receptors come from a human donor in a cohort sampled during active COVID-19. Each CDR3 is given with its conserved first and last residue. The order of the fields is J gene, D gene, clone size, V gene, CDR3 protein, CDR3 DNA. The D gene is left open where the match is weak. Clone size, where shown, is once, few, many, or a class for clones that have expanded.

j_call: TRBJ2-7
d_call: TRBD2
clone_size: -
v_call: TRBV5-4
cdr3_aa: CASSSGGLAGGAYEQYF
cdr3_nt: TGTGCCAGCAGCTCAGGAGGACTAGCGGGGGGGGCCTACGAGCAGTACTTC

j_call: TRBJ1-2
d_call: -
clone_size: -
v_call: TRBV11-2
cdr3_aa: CASSLVNQGYGYTF
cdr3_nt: TGTGCCAGCAGCTTAGTGAACCAGGGATATGGCTACACCTTC

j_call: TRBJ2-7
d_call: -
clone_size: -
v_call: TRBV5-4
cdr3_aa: CASSFGENYEQYF
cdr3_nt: TGTGCCAGCAGCTTCGGAGAAAACTACGAGCAGTACTTC

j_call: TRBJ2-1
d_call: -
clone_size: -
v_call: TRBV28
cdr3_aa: CASSSWIGNEQFF
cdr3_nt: TGTGCCAGCAGTTCCTGGATCGGGAATGAGCAGTTCTTC

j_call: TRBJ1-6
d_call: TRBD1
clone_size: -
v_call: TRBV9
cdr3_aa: CASSVGLTGGLNSPLHF
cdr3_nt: TGTGCCAGCAGCGTAGGGTTGACAGGGGGTTTGAATTCACCCCTCCACTTT

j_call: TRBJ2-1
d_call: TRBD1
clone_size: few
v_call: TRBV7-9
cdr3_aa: CASSFGQGALDEQFF
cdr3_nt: TGTGCCAGCAGCTTCGGACAGGGGGCACTCGATGAGCAGTTCTTC

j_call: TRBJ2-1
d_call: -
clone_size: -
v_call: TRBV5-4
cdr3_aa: CASSFTSGTYNEQFF
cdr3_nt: TGTGCCAGCAGCTTCACCAGCGGGACATACAATGAGCAGTTCTTC

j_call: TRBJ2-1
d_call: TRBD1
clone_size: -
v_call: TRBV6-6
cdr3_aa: CASTLGGQGWRQFF
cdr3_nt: TGTGCCAGCACCCTTGGGGGACAGGGATGGCGGCAGTTCTTC

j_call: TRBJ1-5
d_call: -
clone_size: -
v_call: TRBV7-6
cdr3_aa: CASSMREDQPQHF
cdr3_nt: TGTGCCAGCAGCATGAGGGAAGATCAGCCCCAGCATTTT

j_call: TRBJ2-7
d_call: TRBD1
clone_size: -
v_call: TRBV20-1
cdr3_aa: CSASYRGQDVYEQYF
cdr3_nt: TGCAGTGCTAGTTACAGGGGGCAAGATGTGTACGAGCAGTACTTC

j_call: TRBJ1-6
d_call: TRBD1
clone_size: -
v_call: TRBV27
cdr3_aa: CASRAGTGGFFYNSPLHF
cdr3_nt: TGTGCCAGCAGGGCCGGGACAGGGGGTTTTTTCTATAATTCACCCCTCCACTTT

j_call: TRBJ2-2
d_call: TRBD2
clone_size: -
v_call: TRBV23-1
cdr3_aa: CASSQSGTSGGANVAGELFF
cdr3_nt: TGCGCCAGCAGTCAATCCGGGACTAGCGGGGGGGCTAACGTTGCCGGGGAGCTGTTTTTT

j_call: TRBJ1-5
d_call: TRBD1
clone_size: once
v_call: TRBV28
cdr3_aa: CASSSDRVNNQPQHF
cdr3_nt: TGTGCCAGCAGTTCGGACAGGGTTAACAATCAGCCCCAGCATTTT

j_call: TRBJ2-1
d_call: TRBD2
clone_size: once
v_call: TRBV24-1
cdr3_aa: CATSDLSGLAGEHNEQFF
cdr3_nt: TGTGCCACCAGTGATTTGTCAGGACTAGCGGGGGAGCACAATGAGCAGTTCTTC

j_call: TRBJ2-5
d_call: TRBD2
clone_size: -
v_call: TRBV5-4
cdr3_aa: CASTSAGLAVQETQYF
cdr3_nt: TGTGCCAGCACCTCGGCCGGTCTAGCGGTCCAAGAGACCCAGTACTTC

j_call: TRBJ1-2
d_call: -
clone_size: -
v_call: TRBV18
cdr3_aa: CASSLTKGPKESGYTF
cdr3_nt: TGTGCCAGCTCACTAACTAAGGGGCCCAAGGAGAGTGGCTACACCTTC

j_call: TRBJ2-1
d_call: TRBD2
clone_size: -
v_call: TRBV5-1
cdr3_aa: CASSLEGGPVNEQFF
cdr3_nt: TGCGCCAGCAGCTTGGAGGGAGGGCCCGTAAATGAGCAGTTCTTC

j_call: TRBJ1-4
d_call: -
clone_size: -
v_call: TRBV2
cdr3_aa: CASTKRPGNEKLFF
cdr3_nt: TGTGCCAGCACCAAAAGGCCGGGGAATGAAAAACTGTTTTTT

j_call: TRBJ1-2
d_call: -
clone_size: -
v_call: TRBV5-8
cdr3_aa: CASSLSGSYGYTF
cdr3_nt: TGTGCCAGCAGCTTATCCGGGAGCTATGGCTACACCTTC

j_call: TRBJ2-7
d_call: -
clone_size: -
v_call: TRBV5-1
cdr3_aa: CASSLGGGYEQYF
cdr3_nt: TGCGCCAGCAGCTTGGGGGGCGGCTACGAGCAGTACTTC

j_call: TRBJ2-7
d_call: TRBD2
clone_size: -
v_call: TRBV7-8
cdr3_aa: CASSLGTSGVYEQYF
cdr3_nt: TGTGCCAGCAGCCTCGGGACTAGCGGAGTCTACGAGCAGTACTTC

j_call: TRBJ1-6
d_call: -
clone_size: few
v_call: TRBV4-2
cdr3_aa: CASSPLSGVAGSPLHF
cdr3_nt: TGTGCCAGCAGCCCTCTTTCGGGAGTAGCGGGTTCACCCCTCCACTTT

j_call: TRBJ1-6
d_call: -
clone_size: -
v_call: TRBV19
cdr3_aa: CASRIQARGSPLHF
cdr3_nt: TGTGCCAGCCGGATACAGGCCAGAGGTTCACCCCTCCACTTT

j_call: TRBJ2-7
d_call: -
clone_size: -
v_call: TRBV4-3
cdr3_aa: CASSQTGIEQYF
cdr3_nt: TGCGCCAGCAGCCAGACAGGTATCGAGCAGTACTTC

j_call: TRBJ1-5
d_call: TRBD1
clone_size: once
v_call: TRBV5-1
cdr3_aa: CASSGGTGDQPQHF
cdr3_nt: TGCGCCAGCAGCGGGGGGACAGGGGATCAGCCCCAGCATTTT

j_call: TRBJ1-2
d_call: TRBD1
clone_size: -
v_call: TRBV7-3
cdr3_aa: CASSNGQGAYYGYTF
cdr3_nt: TGTGCCAGCAGCAACGGACAGGGAGCGTACTATGGCTACACCTTC

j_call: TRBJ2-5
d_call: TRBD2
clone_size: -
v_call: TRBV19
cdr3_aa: CASSPERGVQETQYF
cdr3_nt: TGTGCCAGTAGTCCCGAGCGGGGGGTCCAAGAGACCCAGTACTTC

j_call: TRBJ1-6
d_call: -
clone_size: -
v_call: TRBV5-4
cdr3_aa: CASSPEEGLGSYNSPLHF
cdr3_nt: TGTGCCAGCAGCCCTGAGGAGGGTCTGGGGTCCTATAATTCACCCCTCCACTTT

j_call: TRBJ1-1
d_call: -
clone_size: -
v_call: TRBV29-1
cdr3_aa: CSVEVRGNQNTEAFF
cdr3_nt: TGCAGCGTTGAAGTAAGGGGCAACCAGAACACTGAAGCTTTCTTT

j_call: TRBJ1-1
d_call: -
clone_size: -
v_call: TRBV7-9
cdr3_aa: CASSLASPGGNAEAFF
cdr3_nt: TGTGCCAGCAGCTTAGCGTCGCCTGGGGGGAACGCTGAAGCTTTCTTT